This entry lists 26 T cell receptor beta chains sequenced from one sample in a study of T cell responses to AZD1222 COVID-19 vaccine (dated by TCRdb to about 2021). To prepare the library, the immunoSEQ multiplex PCR assay was applied. Here the immuneACCESS table is served through TCRdb, limited to in-frame sequences with V and J called. Missing clones are a known gap in these copies; in checked studies unresolved V genes cover under half, and the rest lacks a known reason. The sample table shows about 130,000 clones, and 92% are seen once. The leading ten clones occupy 1.5% to 2% of the sample. The time point label for this specimen denotes: baseline before first vaccination. This specimen was peripheral blood, taken on day 0 of AZD1222 vaccination. The receptors originated from an adult in good health.

The rearrangement joins TRBV24-1 to TRBJ2-2; TRBD1 or TRBD2 may be the D gene (5 bases each). The CDR3 length is 15 residues. V shed 5 bases and J shed 6 bases, with 15 bases lying between them. Germline V gives CDR1 KGHDR, CDR2 SFDVKD. The CDR3 sequence: CATSAPPEGPGELFF. The CDR3, as DNA: TGTGCCACCAGTGCCCCTCCCGAGGGGCCCGGGGAGCTGTTTTTT.

The chain joins TRBV7-2 to TRBJ1-2; weak D call: TRBD1 (5 bases). V lost 3 bases, J lost 5 bases, and 13 bases lay in between. This CDR3 contains 14 residues. The germline V gene encodes CDR1 SGHTA and CDR2 FQGNSA. The CDR3 region is CASSFADKAYGYTF. CDR3 bases: TGTGCCAGCAGCTTTGCGGACAAGGCTTATGGCTACACCTTC.

The V and J genes are TRBV7-2 and TRBJ1-3; D call uncertain. From germline, CDR1 is SGHTA and CDR2 FQGNSA. V was pared by 3 bases and J by 0 bases, with 9 bases between. This CDR3 contains 15 residues. CDR3 DNA sequence: TGTGCCAGCAGCTTGGGGTGGAGCTCTGGAAACACCATATATTTT. This gives the protein CASSLGWSSGNTIYF.

V gene TRBV28 combines with J gene TRBJ1-2; 8 bases are shared with TRBD1. The CDR3 sequence is 15 residues long. With V trimmed by 5 bases and J by 3 bases, 8 bases remained unmatched. Germline V gene sequence: CDR1 MDHEN, CDR2 SYDVKM. The CDR3 sequence is CASSRSGTGYYGYTF. The CDR3 region has the DNA TGTGCCAGCAGTCGCTCCGGGACAGGTTACTATGGCTACACCTTC.

V usage is TRBV7-3 and J usage is TRBJ2-1; 12 nucleotides line up with TRBD2. J was trimmed by 7 bases and V by 3 bases; bases with no gene match: 1. This CDR3 has 14 residues. Germline assignment: CDR1 SGHTA and CDR2 FQGTGA. The CDR3 DNA sequence: TGTGCCAGCAGCTTCACTAGCGGGGGGAATGAGCAGTTCTTC. Translating gives CASSFTSGGNEQFF.

The chain is built from TRBV5-8 and TRBJ1-6; 7 positions agree with TRBD1. V shed 4 bases, J shed 10 bases, and the junction held 11 bases outside the gene matches. The CDR3 is made up of 15 amino acids. Looked up from germline, CDR1 is SGHTS and CDR2 is YDEGEE. The CDR3 DNA reads as TGTGCCAGCAGCGAGACAGGGTTAGGGCACTCACCCCTCCACTTT. Its translation is CASSETGLGHSPLHF.

The chain employs TRBV7-9 and TRBJ2-2; D is possibly TRBD1 (6 bases). V was pared by 4 bases and J by 6 bases, with 15 bases between. Germline loops: CDR1 SEHNR, CDR2 FQNEAQ (reference sequence). CDR3 length: 15 amino acids. CDR3 sequence reads: CASSSVPGEAGELFF. The CDR3 region has the DNA TGTGCCAGCAGCTCGGTGCCAGGGGAAGCCGGGGAGCTGTTTTTT. Full variable domain (outside the CDR3, taken from reference TRBV7-9 and TRBJ2-2): DTGVSQNPRHKITKRGQNVTFRCDPISEHNRLYWYRQTLGQGPEFLTYFQNEAQLEKSRLLSDRFSAERPKGSFSTLEIQRTEQGDSAMYLCASSSVPGEAGELFFGEGSRLTVL.

This rearrangement joins TRBV5-1 to TRBJ1-2, with TRBD1 matching 12 bases. Germline V CDR1 and CDR2: SGHRS, YFSETQ. The CDR3 sequence is 15 residues long. Trimming cost V 7 bases and J 8 bases; bases outside gene matches: 12. CDR3 loop: CASAPRDRGPLGYTF. In DNA, the CDR3 is TGCGCCAGCGCCCCCCGGGACAGGGGGCCATTGGGCTACACCTTC.

The CDR3 sequence: CASSQVRDTATNEKLFF. The CDR3 nucleotides read TGTGCCAGCAGCCAAGTCCGGGACACCGCAACTAATGAAAAACTGTTTTTT. The rearrangement uses TRBV3-1 (or the pseudogene TRBV3-2) and TRBJ1-4; possible D gene TRBD1, 6 bases. The CDR3 is made up of 17 amino acids. Germline loops: CDR1 LGHDT, CDR2 YNNKEL (reference sequence). V was cut by 1 base and J by 0 bases, with 12 bases left in between.

V usage is TRBV7-8 and J usage is TRBJ2-7; 7 bases fit TRBD1. CDR3 size: 14 residues. Germline V lookup: CDR1 SGHVS, CDR2 FQNEAQ. Trimming cost V 5 bases and J 4 bases; bases outside gene matches: 8. The CDR3 spells CASSQKTGMYEQYF. In DNA, the CDR3 is TGTGCCAGCAGCCAGAAGACAGGGATGTACGAGCAGTACTTC.

The chain is built from TRBV18 and TRBJ1-5; D not resolved. This CDR3 comprises 14 residues. V shed 1 base and J shed 1 base, with 5 bases lying between them. Germline CDR1 and CDR2: KGHSH and LQKENI. This chain's CDR3 is CASSPRGSNQPQHF. CDR3 DNA: TGTGCCAGCTCACCACGCGGCAGCAATCAGCCCCAGCATTTT.

The chain is built from TRBV7-8 and TRBJ2-2; D not certain. Trimming pared 8 bases from V and 8 bases from J, leaving 21 bases between. This CDR3 spans 15 amino acids. The germline gives CDR1 SGHVS, CDR2 FQNEAQ. CDR3 nucleotides: TGTGCCAGCTTATTCTTCGGCGGACCCGGTGGGGAGCTGTTTTTT. Translated: CASLFFGGPGGELFF.

The V and J genes are TRBV9 and TRBJ2-1; D tentatively fits TRBD1 or TRBD2 (5 bases each). Trimming stripped 4 bases from V and 2 bases from J, with 10 bases between. CDR3 length equals 14 residues. Germline V gene data show CDR1 as SGDLS and CDR2 as YYNGEE. As DNA, the CDR3 is TGTGCCAGCAGCCCTCCGGGGCCCTACAATGAGCAGTTCTTC. Protein: CASSPPGPYNEQFF.

V is TRBV19 and J is TRBJ2-5; the match to TRBD1 covers 10 bases. V lost 4 bases, J lost 2 bases, and 1 base stayed unmatched. Germline V gene lookup returns CDR1 LNHDA and CDR2 SQIVND (reference sequence). This CDR3 has 14 amino acids. The CDR3 DNA is TGTGCCAGTAGTAGGGACAGGGGTCAAGAGACCCAGTACTTC. Amino acids: CASSRDRGQETQYF.

The chain recombines TRBV5-4 with TRBJ1-2; D unresolved. This CDR3 region has 13 residues. The V end lost 4 bases, the J end lost 5 bases, and 12 bases lay between the germline ends. Per germline, CDR1 SGHNT and CDR2 YYREEE (reference sequence). CDR3 sequence reads: CASSVLDFYGYTF. The CDR3 DNA sequence: TGTGCCAGCAGCGTCTTGGACTTTTATGGCTACACCTTC.

This chain connects TRBV4-2 to TRBJ1-4; D perhaps matches TRBD1 (6 bases). The germline V gene encodes CDR1 LGHNA and CDR2 YNFKEQ. V gave up 1 base and J gave up 5 bases, with 11 bases separating them. CDR3 length: 15 residues. The CDR3 bases are TGTGCCAGCAGCCAAGCCAGGGGATTAAATGAAAAACTGTTTTTT. Protein sequence: CASSQARGLNEKLFF.

This clone showed up just a few times. V usage is TRBV10-3 and J usage is TRBJ2-7, with D perhaps matching TRBD1 (6 bases). This CDR3 region has 12 residues. Trimming took off 9 bases at V and 0 bases at J, with 9 bases between the two ends. Germline V CDR1 and CDR2: ENHRY, SYGVKD. The CDR3 region is CAMRDNSYEQYF. CDR3 in DNA: TGTGCCATGAGGGACAACTCCTACGAGCAGTACTTC.

The chain has TRBV6-2 or TRBV6-3 and TRBJ1-2, with a tentative D call TRBD1 (5 bases). There are 16 residues in the CDR3. The V and J ends lost 2 bases and 2 bases respectively, with 15 bases between them. The V gene's germline CDR1 is MNHEY and CDR2 SVGEGT. In DNA, the CDR3 is TGTGCCAGCAGTTACCGGGGCGCGGACGGCAACTATGGCTACACCTTC. It translates to CASSYRGADGNYGYTF.

The chain uses TRBV5-1 and TRBJ2-1, with D hard to call. V was pared by 7 bases and J by 7 bases, with 15 bases between. The CDR3 consists of 13 residues. The V gene's germline CDR1 is SGHRS and CDR2 YFSETQ. CDR3 region: CASAQVVENEQFF. In nucleotides, the CDR3 is TGCGCCAGCGCACAAGTGGTTGAGAATGAGCAGTTCTTC.

This chain connects TRBV7-2 to TRBJ1-5; 7 bases are a match to TRBD1. V gave up 1 base and J gave up 7 bases; unmatched junction bases: 4. In germline, CDR1 is SGHTA, CDR2 FQGNSA. The CDR3 consists of 14 residues. The DNA for the CDR3 is TGTGCCAGCAGCTTAGACAGGGGAGGCCAGCCCCAGCATTTT. Its translation is CASSLDRGGQPQHF.

This clone was seen only once. Other nucleotide sequences from this sample produce the same CDR3. The rearrangement uses TRBV5-1 and TRBJ2-1; 8 nucleotides agree with TRBD1. The V segment lost 2 bases and the J segment 4 bases; nucleotides outside the gene matches: 5. From germline, CDR1 is SGHRS and CDR2 YFSETQ. This CDR3 region has 15 residues. The CDR3 region is CASSLSGGAYNEQFF. CDR3 sequence (DNA): TGCGCCAGCAGCTTATCAGGGGGCGCTTACAATGAGCAGTTCTTC.

V gene TRBV5-1 combines with J gene TRBJ2-7, with 7 positions matching TRBD2. Germline CDR1 is SGHRS and CDR2 is YFSETQ. This CDR3 contains 14 residues. The J segment lost 3 bases and the V segment lost 0 bases, leaving 3 bases of the junction unmatched. The CDR3 DNA follows: TGCGCCAGCAGCTTGGTGAGCGGGGTCTACGAGCAGTACTTC. Translated: CASSLVSGVYEQYF.

The chain is built from TRBV5-6 and TRBJ1-6; TRBD1 matches at 8 bases. The trim removed 4 bases at V and 0 bases at J, leaving 6 bases unmatched. Germline lookup yields CDR1 SGHDT and CDR2 YYEEEE. CDR3 length equals 17 residues. The CDR3 loop is CASSADRGSSYNSPLHF. The CDR3 DNA sequence: TGTGCCAGCAGCGCAGACAGGGGAAGCTCCTATAATTCACCCCTCCACTTT.

The chain links TRBV11-2 to TRBJ1-3; a possible D gene is TRBD1 (5 bases). The V end was cut by 6 bases, the J end by 2 bases, with 11 bases between. From germline, CDR1 is SGHAT and CDR2 FQNNGV. The CDR3 sequence is 14 residues long. The CDR3 region has the DNA TGTGCCAGCAGTTCCGCGGGGGCTGGAAACACCATATATTTT. Protein sequence: CASSSAGAGNTIYF.

The chain has TRBV6-5 and TRBJ1-1; D unclear. This CDR3 has 14 residues. Trimming left V 0 bases short and J 5 bases short, with 10 bases between. Germline CDR1 and CDR2: MNHEY and SVGAGI. In nucleotides, the CDR3 is TGTGCCAGCAGTTACTCCAGGTCTACGACTGAAGCTTTCTTT. Its protein is CASSYSRSTTEAFF.

The rearrangement joins TRBV7-6 to TRBJ1-3; D is possibly TRBD1 (6 bases). V lost 1 base to trimming and J lost 4 bases, with 11 bases between them. This CDR3 is 15 amino acids long. CDR1 and CDR2 (germline): SGHVS, FNYEAQ. The CDR3 spells CASSLGQGYGNTIYF. DNA for the CDR3: TGTGCCAGCAGCTTAGGGCAGGGGTACGGAAACACCATATATTTT.